This T cell receptor beta chain was identified in a study of human T cells and chemical hapten exposure. TCRdb passed the RACE reads through MiXCR, listing each CDR3 protein once. The sample has tens of thousands of distinct CDR3 sequences; about 6.3% are singletons. This CDR3 contains 14 residues. From germline, CDR1 is SQVTM and CDR2 ANQGSEA. The time point denotes: patch test 2, 6 weeks after DPC sensitization. The treatment was: therapeutic diphenylcyclopropenone sensitization with weekly scalp DPC. As concerns this clonotype: Sequence at one end of the junction differs from germline and may be a read error.

The receptor comes from a woman aged 25 to 39 with alopecia areata. Some clones in this sample may be carry-over from other donors' samples. The source was whole blood, collected in connection with sensitization to the hapten diphenylcyclopropenone (DPC). The chain carries TRBV29-1 and TRBJ1-4, with D tentatively TRBD1 (6 bases). This CDR3 reads CRVGKGGTNEKLFF. CDR3 bases: TGCAGAGTTGGAAAAGGGGGTACTAATGAAAAACTGTTTTTT. Variable domain in full (rest from reference TRBV29-1 and TRBJ1-4): SAVISQKPSRDICQRGTSLTIQCQVDSQVTMMFWYRQQPGQSLTLIATANQGSEATYESGFVIDKFPISRPNLTFSTLTVSNMSPEDSSIYLCRVGKGGTNEKLFFGSGTQLSVL.